Listed below are T cell receptor beta chains from one sample, sequenced in a study of T cell repertoires in cytomegalovirus infection. TCRdb used MiXCR to reprocess the reads, holding one entry per CDR3 protein. The table records 150,000 to 200,000 distinct CDR3 sequences, around 20% of them present only once. Sequences were obtained from PBMCs. The receptors shown here come from a human donor in good health (CMV status not recorded). Some clones in this sample may be carry-over from other donors' samples. The CDR3 runs from the conserved cysteine through the conserved F or W. Rows may omit the clone size; those that give it use once, few, many or a size class.

>TRBV7-2|many
CASSPGGWREQFF
>TRBV9|few
CASSVGGLLSGANVLTF
>TRBV9|-
CASSVDPPSGMVNEQFF
>TRBV19|few
CASSIVLEAGELFF
>TRBV10-3|-
CAISEAGFGANVLTF
>TRBV12-3/TRBV12-4|-
CASSPLGAGGETQYF
>TRBV4-1|-
CASSPAQGNYGYTF
>TRBV28|-
CASRTETEAFF
>TRBV27|few
CASSLFGDQTQYF
>TRBV20-1|many
CSARSPMGFDTQYF
>TRBV7-2|-
CASSLAGGRRRGRFF
>TRBV9|-
CASSGGGGTEAFF
>TRBV6-2/TRBV6-3|few
CASTSQFAEAFF
>TRBV6-5|few
CASRPLDGTFAPQHF
>TRBV11-3|-
CASSYHTTGRELFF
>TRBV6-1|many
CASSPDRTTRVTGELFF
>TRBV11-2|many
CASSQDRFYGYTF
>TRBV2|-
CASSFGQGLGYTF
>TRBV7-2|many
CASSHTAKNIQYF
>TRBV28|-
CASSTVRREYAGELFF
>TRBV27|few
CASSHPPLGRVDGYTF
>TRBV5-6|once
CVSSLWILGTDTQYF
>TRBV20-1|few
CSARDRGDTQYF
>TRBV29-1|-
CSVEDVPQDGYTF
>TRBV7-2|many
CASSLAERANYGYTF
>TRBV29-1|-
CSAGKGGSYNEQFF
>TRBV28|-
CASSFHDRLRGYEQYF
>TRBV19|-
CASSVDRRRGTEAFF
>TRBV7-3|many
CASSLLGGTDTQYF
>TRBV12-3/TRBV12-4|few
CASSWGQGATGYTF
>TRBV7-2|few
CAIRDGYSPLHF
>TRBV11-3|-
CASSAKRAGELFF
>TRBV2|few
CASSLAGYSYNEQFF
>TRBV20-1|many
CSAGQGVEQPQHF
>TRBV6-1|-
CASREQGAGTGELFF
>TRBV7-3|-
CASSLVASIEQYF
>TRBV11-2|-
CASSLGVVLFSEAFF
>TRBV24-1|few
CATSDSTDGLLSTDTQYF
>TRBV7-2|many
CASSTEAAQYF
>TRBV28|once
CASTGGSGPYNEQFF
>TRBV6-1|-
CASSEDTPTDTQYF
>TRBV19|few
CASSKQSNQPQHF
>TRBV5-4|many
CASSLGPATEAFF
>TRBV6-5|-
CASSYRDPSTDKQYF